This T cell receptor beta chain appears in the sequencing data of a study of OX40 agonist ivuxolimab in advanced cancers. Germline V gives CDR1 SGHDT, CDR2 YYEEEE. CDR3 length equals 12 residues. The ends were cut back, 0 bases at V and 9 bases at J, with 9 bases in the middle. The table came from immunoSEQ multiplex PCR; TCRdb's copy has only in-frame clones and leaves some out. The table records some 45,000 clones, 70% to 85% of them present only once. This clone has just a few counts. The antigen is unknown. Points from the study as a whole: There was clonal expansion of CD4+ and CD8+ blood T cells by week 6 at 0.1 to 3.0 mg/kg. The mean number of expanded clones was higher in CD8+ T cells than in CD4+.

Source: CD4+ or CD8+ T cells sorted from blood, taken in a trial of the OX40 agonist ivuxolimab. This TCR came from an adult with an advanced solid tumor such as melanoma, head and neck, liver or kidney cancer. The chain has TRBV5-6 and TRBJ1-2; D is uncertain. CDR3: CASSLAGWSYTF. The CDR3 DNA sequence: TGTGCCAGCAGCTTGGCCGGCTGGAGCTACACCTTC.